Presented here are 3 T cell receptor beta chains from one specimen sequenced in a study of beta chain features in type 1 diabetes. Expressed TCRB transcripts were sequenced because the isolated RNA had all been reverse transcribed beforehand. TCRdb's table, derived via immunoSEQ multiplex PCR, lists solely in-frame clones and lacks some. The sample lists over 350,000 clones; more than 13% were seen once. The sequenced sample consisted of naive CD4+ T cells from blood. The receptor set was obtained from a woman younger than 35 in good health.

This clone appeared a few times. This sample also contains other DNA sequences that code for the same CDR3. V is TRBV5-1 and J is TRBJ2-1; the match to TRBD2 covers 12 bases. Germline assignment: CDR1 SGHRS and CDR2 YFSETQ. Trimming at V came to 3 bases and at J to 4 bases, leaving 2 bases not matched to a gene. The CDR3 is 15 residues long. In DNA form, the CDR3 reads TGCGCCAGCAGCTCCGGACTAGCGGGATACAATGAGCAGTTCTTC. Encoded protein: CASSSGLAGYNEQFF.

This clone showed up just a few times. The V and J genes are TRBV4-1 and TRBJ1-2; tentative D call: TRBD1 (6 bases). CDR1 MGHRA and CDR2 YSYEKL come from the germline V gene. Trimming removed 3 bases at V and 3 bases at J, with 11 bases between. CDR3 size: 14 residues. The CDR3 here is CASSHTDRYYGYTF. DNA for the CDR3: TGCGCCAGCAGCCATACGGACAGATACTATGGCTACACCTTC.

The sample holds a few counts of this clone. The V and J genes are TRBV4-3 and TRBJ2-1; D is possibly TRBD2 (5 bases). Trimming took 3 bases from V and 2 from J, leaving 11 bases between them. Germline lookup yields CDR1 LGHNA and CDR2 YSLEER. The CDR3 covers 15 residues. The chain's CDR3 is CASSHVGDTYNEQFF. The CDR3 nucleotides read TGCGCCAGCAGCCACGTGGGAGACACCTACAATGAGCAGTTCTTC.